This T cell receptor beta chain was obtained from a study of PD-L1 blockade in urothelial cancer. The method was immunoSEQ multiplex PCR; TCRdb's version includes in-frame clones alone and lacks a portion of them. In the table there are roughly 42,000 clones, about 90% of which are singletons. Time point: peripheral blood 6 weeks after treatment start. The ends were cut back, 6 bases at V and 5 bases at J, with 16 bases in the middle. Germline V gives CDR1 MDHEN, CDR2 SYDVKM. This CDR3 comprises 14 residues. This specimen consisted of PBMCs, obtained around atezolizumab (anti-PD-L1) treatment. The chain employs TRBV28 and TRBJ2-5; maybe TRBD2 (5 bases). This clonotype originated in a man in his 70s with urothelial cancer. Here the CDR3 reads CASSPGVLGETQYF. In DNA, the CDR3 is TGTGCCAGCAGCCCCGGGGTCTTGGGGGAGACCCAGTACTTC.